This T cell receptor beta chain was captured in a study of cytomegalovirus exposure and HLA in healthy donors. Study-wide context: Early release data held around 82 million unique TCRs from HLA-typed donors. General observations from the study: Across donors, most TCRs were seen rarely, yet some public ones were widespread. Sequencing depth roughly uniform across donors was assumed in presence/absence analyses.

The PCR employed 60 Vbeta primers together with 13 Jbeta primers. Only in-frame clones appear in the TCRdb table, and some are missing; sequencing was by immunoSEQ multiplex PCR. The sample lists about 97,000 clones, around 78% seen once, with approximately 2.4% in the top ten. The CDR3 is 12 amino acids. The germline CDR1 and CDR2 sequences are GTSNPN and SVGIG (reference sequence). Trimming shortened V by 3 bases and J by 7 bases, and 11 bases separated the two germline ends. While unrecorded immune exposures were likely, the donors were nominally healthy when sampled. Note on this clone: The target antigen is unknown.

The clonotype was recovered from a man aged 35 to 55 in good health and CMV-seronegative. Sequenced material: PBMCs. The chain employs TRBV30 and TRBJ2-3; a weak D match, TRBD2 (6 bases). The CDR3 region has the DNA TGTGCCTGGAGAGCGGGTGCCTATACGCAGTATTTT. Its protein is CAWRAGAYTQYF.